This TCR beta chain was observed in a study of OX40 agonist ivuxolimab in advanced cancers. Overall study context: Those treated in dose escalation had hepatocellular carcinoma, melanoma, renal cell cancer or head and neck cancer. Study outcomes and limitations: The average count of expanded clones was higher among CD8+ T cells than among CD4+.

TCRdb's table, derived via immunoSEQ multiplex PCR, lists solely in-frame clones and lacks some. This sample has 54,000 or so clones, with roughly 80% found just once. Worth noting for this clone: The antigen remains unidentified.

This TCR came from an adult with an advanced solid tumor such as melanoma, head and neck, liver or kidney cancer. The source material was CD4+ or CD8+ T cells sorted from blood, sampled in a trial of the OX40 agonist ivuxolimab.

For the CDR3, the DNA is TGTGCCACCAGCGGTCAGGGGAGTTATAGCAATCAGCCCCAGCATTTT. It codes for CATSGQGSYSNQPQHF. The J gene is TRBJ1-5, the V gene TRBV15; tentative D call: TRBD1 (6 bases). CDR1 LNHNV and CDR2 YYDKDF come from the germline V gene (reference sequence). V dropped 5 bases and J dropped 0 bases, with 14 bases sitting between them. This CDR3 is built from 16 residues.